The rows below give T cell receptor beta chains drawn from one sample of a study of regulatory T cells in long-lasting Graves disease. TCRdb reprocessed the multiplex PCR reads with MiXCR, giving one entry per CDR3 protein. Here the sample spans more than 650,000 distinct CDR3 sequences, 30% being singletons. This sample comprised peripheral blood mononuclear cells (PBMCs), obtained when the disease was refractory, from a patient treated with antithyroid drugs. The source is a female donor with Graves disease. Each CDR3 is given with its conserved first and last residue. Not every row has a clone size; where given, it reads once, few, many or a size class.

v_call: TRBV29-1; clone_size: NA; j_call: TRBJ1-2; cdr3_aa: CSVEDRVPAGYTF
v_call: TRBV5-6; clone_size: once; j_call: TRBJ2-7; cdr3_aa: CASSLVGRVIEQYF
v_call: TRBV20-1; clone_size: NA; j_call: TRBJ1-4; cdr3_aa: CSARDLRGQPINEKLFF
v_call: TRBV20-1; clone_size: NA; j_call: TRBJ1-1; cdr3_aa: CSVPLEIATEAFF
v_call: TRBV5-1; clone_size: NA; j_call: TRBJ1-1; cdr3_aa: CASSSSLTGADTEAFF
v_call: TRBV11-2; clone_size: few; j_call: TRBJ1-6; cdr3_aa: CASSLVGQGASPLHF
v_call: TRBV9; clone_size: NA; j_call: TRBJ1-6; cdr3_aa: CASSARTGGHSPLHF
v_call: TRBV3-1; clone_size: NA; j_call: TRBJ1-1; cdr3_aa: CASSQMHSSEAFF
v_call: TRBV12-5; clone_size: NA; j_call: TRBJ2-7; cdr3_aa: CASGRDYPAHEQYF
v_call: TRBV30; clone_size: NA; j_call: TRBJ1-4; cdr3_aa: CAWSKGGTNEKLFF
v_call: TRBV2; clone_size: few; j_call: TRBJ1-3; cdr3_aa: CASSELKQSRNTIYF
v_call: TRBV11-2; clone_size: once; j_call: TRBJ2-7; cdr3_aa: CASSLARGAEQYF
v_call: TRBV18; clone_size: few; j_call: TRBJ1-4; cdr3_aa: CASSPPWGTNEKLFF
v_call: TRBV24-1; clone_size: few; j_call: TRBJ2-2; cdr3_aa: CATSDLQGDHSNTGELFF
v_call: TRBV20-1; clone_size: NA; j_call: TRBJ1-6; cdr3_aa: CSARDPAGGESPLHF
v_call: TRBV18; clone_size: NA; j_call: TRBJ1-5; cdr3_aa: CASSTGTGQEQPQHF
v_call: TRBV28; clone_size: NA; j_call: TRBJ1-4; cdr3_aa: CASSLNHGLPATNKKLFF
v_call: TRBV28; clone_size: NA; j_call: TRBJ2-2; cdr3_aa: CASSYNPGTSGRARVGELFF
v_call: TRBV29-1; clone_size: few; j_call: TRBJ1-2; cdr3_aa: CSVEGGTDNYGYTF
v_call: TRBV7-3; clone_size: NA; j_call: TRBJ2-2; cdr3_aa: CASSPRGAGELFF
v_call: TRBV6-2/TRBV6-3; clone_size: NA; j_call: TRBJ1-2; cdr3_aa: CASSKQGGAGGYTF
v_call: TRBV12-3/TRBV12-4; clone_size: few; j_call: TRBJ1-4; cdr3_aa: CASSPGPGASQQLFF
v_call: TRBV19; clone_size: NA; j_call: TRBJ1-2; cdr3_aa: CASSARQERLGGYTF
v_call: TRBV2; clone_size: NA; j_call: TRBJ2-1; cdr3_aa: CASSDGDEQFF
v_call: TRBV6-1; clone_size: NA; j_call: TRBJ2-7; cdr3_aa: CASSRPYEQYF
v_call: TRBV6-2/TRBV6-3; clone_size: few; j_call: TRBJ1-1; cdr3_aa: CASSGSYRVSEAFF
v_call: TRBV6-1; clone_size: NA; j_call: TRBJ1-5; cdr3_aa: CASRNTGEGQPQHF
v_call: TRBV19; clone_size: NA; j_call: TRBJ2-7; cdr3_aa: CASSTPGADLSYEQYF
v_call: TRBV12-3/TRBV12-4; clone_size: NA; j_call: TRBJ2-3; cdr3_aa: CASSPPLREGTDTQYF
v_call: TRBV15; clone_size: few; j_call: TRBJ1-5; cdr3_aa: CATAGGVSSNQPQHF
v_call: TRBV6-2/TRBV6-3; clone_size: few; j_call: TRBJ1-4; cdr3_aa: CASSSLPVGVATNEKLFF
v_call: TRBV29-1; clone_size: NA; j_call: TRBJ1-2; cdr3_aa: CSVEDLRTSFRGYTF
v_call: TRBV29-1; clone_size: NA; j_call: TRBJ2-5; cdr3_aa: CSVRLTGETQYF
v_call: TRBV6-1; clone_size: many; j_call: TRBJ1-5; cdr3_aa: CASSPSLRDRAYSNQPQHF
v_call: TRBV5-1; clone_size: NA; j_call: TRBJ1-1; cdr3_aa: CASSLGLRGHTEAFF
v_call: TRBV6-1; clone_size: once; j_call: TRBJ2-1; cdr3_aa: CASSRGLDNEQFF
v_call: TRBV5-5; clone_size: NA; j_call: TRBJ1-2; cdr3_aa: CASSSQPGTGVHYGYTF
v_call: TRBV20-1; clone_size: NA; j_call: TRBJ1-4; cdr3_aa: CSARDVGLGEKLFF
v_call: TRBV11-1; clone_size: NA; j_call: TRBJ1-1; cdr3_aa: CASSFGWDTEAFF
v_call: TRBV28; clone_size: many; j_call: TRBJ1-3; cdr3_aa: CASSFRGSSGNTIYF
v_call: TRBV2; clone_size: NA; j_call: TRBJ1-1; cdr3_aa: CASSLAILTEAFF
v_call: TRBV11-2; clone_size: few; j_call: TRBJ2-7; cdr3_aa: CASSFVLAGYVYEQYF
v_call: TRBV20-1; clone_size: few; j_call: TRBJ2-7; cdr3_aa: CSARDGGTGNTYEQYF
v_call: TRBV28; clone_size: NA; j_call: TRBJ1-2; cdr3_aa: CASSFLTGREGLSF
v_call: TRBV19; clone_size: few; j_call: TRBJ2-7; cdr3_aa: CASSKTGTGDYEQYF
v_call: TRBV28; clone_size: few; j_call: TRBJ1-3; cdr3_aa: CASSFRKATSGNTIYF
v_call: TRBV15; clone_size: few; j_call: TRBJ2-7; cdr3_aa: CATSRGYEQYF
v_call: TRBV5-1; clone_size: NA; j_call: TRBJ1-1; cdr3_aa: CASRHRTGDNTEAFF
v_call: TRBV9; clone_size: NA; j_call: TRBJ2-5; cdr3_aa: CASSVGRGPRQETQYF